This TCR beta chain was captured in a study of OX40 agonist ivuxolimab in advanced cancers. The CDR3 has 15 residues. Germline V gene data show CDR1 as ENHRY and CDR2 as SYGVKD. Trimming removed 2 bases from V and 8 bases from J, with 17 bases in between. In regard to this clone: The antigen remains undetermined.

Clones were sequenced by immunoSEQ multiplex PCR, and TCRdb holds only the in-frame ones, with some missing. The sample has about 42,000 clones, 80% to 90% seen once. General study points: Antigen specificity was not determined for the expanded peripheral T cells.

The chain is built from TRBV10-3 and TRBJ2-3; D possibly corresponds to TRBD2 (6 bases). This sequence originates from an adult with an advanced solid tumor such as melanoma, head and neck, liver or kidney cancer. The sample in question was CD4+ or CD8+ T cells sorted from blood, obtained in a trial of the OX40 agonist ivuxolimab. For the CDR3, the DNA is TGTGCCATCAGTGAGAAGACTGGAGGGGTTGGTACGCAGTATTTT. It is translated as CAISEKTGGVGTQYF.